The sequence of this T cell receptor beta chain was determined in a study of blood T cell repertoires in COVID-19. Study context: Nucleic acid was either cDNA or gDNA, and it came from T cells, B-cell-depleted T cells, or PBMCs.

This clone was observed a single time. The CDR3 contains 12 residues. Deletions cut 2 bases from V and 3 bases from J, with 6 bases between. Germline V gene lookup returns CDR1 SGHRS and CDR2 YFSETQ. As processed by the authors: Reference gene primers were amplified, and this amplification served to estimate nucleated cell counts. Here immunoSEQ multiplex PCR was the method, and the copy in TCRdb shows in-frame clones only, minus some. From that table come the V and J calls and clone size; the DNA was used to work out D and trimming. The data contain 65,000 to 90,000 clones, approximately 90% of them singletons.

The TCR comes from a man aged 30 to 39 with acute or convalescent COVID-19. This chain joins TRBV5-1 and TRBJ2-7; weak D call: TRBD1 (6 bases). Sample: peripheral blood. DNA of the CDR3: TGCGCCAGCAGCTTACAGGGCTACGAGCAGTACTTC. Protein sequence: CASSLQGYEQYF.